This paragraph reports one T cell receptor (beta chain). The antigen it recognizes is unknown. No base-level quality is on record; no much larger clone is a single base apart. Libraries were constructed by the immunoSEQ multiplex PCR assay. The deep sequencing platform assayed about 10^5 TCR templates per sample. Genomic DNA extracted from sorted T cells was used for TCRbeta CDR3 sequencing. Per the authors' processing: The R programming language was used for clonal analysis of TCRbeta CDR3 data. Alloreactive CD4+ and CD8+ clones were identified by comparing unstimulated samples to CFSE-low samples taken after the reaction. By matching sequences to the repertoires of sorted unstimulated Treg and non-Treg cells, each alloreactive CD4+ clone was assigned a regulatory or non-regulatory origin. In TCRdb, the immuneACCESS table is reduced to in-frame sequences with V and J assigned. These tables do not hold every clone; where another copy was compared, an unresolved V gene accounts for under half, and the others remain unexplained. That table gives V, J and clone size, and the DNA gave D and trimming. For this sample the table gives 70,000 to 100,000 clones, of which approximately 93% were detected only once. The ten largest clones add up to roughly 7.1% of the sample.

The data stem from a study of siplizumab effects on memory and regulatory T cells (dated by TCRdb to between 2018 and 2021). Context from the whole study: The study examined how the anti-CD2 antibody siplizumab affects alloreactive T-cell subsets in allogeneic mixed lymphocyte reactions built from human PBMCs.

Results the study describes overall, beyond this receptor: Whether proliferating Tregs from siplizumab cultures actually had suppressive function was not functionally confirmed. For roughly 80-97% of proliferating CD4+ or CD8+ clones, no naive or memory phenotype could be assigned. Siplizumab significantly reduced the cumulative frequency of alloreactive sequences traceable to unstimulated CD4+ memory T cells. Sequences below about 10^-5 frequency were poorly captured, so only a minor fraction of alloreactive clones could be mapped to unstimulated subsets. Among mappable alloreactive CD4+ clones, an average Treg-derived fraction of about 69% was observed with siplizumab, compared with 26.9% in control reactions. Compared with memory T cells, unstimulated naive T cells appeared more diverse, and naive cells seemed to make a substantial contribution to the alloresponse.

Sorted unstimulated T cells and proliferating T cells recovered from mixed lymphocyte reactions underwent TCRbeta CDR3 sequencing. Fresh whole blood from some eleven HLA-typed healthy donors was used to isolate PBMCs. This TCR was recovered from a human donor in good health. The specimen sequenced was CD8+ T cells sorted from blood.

The CDR3 region: CASSLTQETQYF. The nucleotide sequence reads as follows: TGTGCCAGCAGCTTAACCCAAGAGACCCAGTACTTC. The sequence is built from TRBV7-3 and TRBJ2-5; the D gene identity is not certain. The CDR3 holds 12 amino acids from the cysteine to the phenylalanine. The retained sequence is limited to the CDR3, 36 bases, with the frame set at the first base. The CDR1 and CDR2 encoded by the germline V gene are SGHTA and FQGTGA. Trimming at the junction amounts to 0 bases on V and 1 base on J, and the germline ends lie 0 bases apart.